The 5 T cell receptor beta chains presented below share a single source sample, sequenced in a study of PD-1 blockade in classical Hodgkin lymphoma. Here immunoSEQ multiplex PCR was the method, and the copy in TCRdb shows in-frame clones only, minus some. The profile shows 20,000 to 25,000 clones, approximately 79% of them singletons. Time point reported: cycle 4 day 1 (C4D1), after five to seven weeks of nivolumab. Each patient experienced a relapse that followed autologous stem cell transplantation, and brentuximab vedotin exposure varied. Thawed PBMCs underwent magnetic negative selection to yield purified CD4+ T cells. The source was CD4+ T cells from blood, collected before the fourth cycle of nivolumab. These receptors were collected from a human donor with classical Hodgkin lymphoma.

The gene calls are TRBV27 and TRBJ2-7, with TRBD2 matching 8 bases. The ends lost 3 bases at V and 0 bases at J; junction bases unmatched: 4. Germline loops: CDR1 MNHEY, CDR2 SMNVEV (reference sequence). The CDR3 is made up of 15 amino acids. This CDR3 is CASSFSGGYSYEQYF. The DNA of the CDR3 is TGTGCCAGCAGTTTCTCGGGGGGGTACTCCTACGAGCAGTACTTC.

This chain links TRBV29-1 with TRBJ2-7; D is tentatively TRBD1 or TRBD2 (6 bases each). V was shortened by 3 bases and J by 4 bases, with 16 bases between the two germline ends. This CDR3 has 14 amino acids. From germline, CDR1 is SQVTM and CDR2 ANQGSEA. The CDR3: CSVDGTQGTYEQYF. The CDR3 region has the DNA TGCAGCGTTGATGGGACTCAGGGGACGTACGAGCAGTACTTC.

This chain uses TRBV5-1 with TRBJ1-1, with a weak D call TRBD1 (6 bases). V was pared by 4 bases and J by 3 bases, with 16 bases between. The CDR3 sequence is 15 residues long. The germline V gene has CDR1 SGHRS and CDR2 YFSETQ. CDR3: CASSPIQGSDTEAFF. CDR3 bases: TGCGCCAGCAGCCCCATACAGGGATCGGACACTGAAGCTTTCTTT.

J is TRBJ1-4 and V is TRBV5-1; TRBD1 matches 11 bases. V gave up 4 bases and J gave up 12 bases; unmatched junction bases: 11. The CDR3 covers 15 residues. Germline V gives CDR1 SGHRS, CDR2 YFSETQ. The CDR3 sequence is CASSTSGQGVSELFF. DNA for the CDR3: TGCGCCAGCAGCACATCGGGACAGGGGGTATCGGAACTGTTTTTT. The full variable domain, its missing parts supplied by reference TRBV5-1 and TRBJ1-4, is KAGVTQTPRYLIKTRGQQVTLSCSPISGHRSVSWYQQTPGQGLQFLFEYFSETQRNKGNFPGRFSGRQFSNSRSEMNVSTLELGDSALYLCASSTSGQGVSELFFGSGTQLSVL.

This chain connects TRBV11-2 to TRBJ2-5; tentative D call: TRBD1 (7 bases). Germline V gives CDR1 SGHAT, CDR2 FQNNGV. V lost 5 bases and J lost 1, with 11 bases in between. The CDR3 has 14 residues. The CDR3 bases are TGTGCCAGCAGCCGGCGGGACAGCCAAGAGACCCAGTACTTC. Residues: CASSRRDSQETQYF.